This TCR beta chain was sequenced during a study of T cells in Graves' hyperthyroidism and ophthalmopathy. Study observations and caveats: A 13 V-J signature model discriminated ophthalmopathy versus stable hyperthyroidism. Most expanded thyroid clonotypes above 0.001 also appeared in blood.

The CDR3 is 14 residues long. Trimming removed 3 bases from V and 2 bases from J, with 11 bases in between. Germline V CDR1 and CDR2: ENHRY, SYGVKD. The CDR3 regions of TCR beta were amplified from RNA transcripts. An initial round of RT-PCR targeting the TCR CDR3 relied on the HTBI primer set. TCRdb re-called the multiplex PCR reads with MiXCR, one entry per CDR3 protein. The data show over 350,000 distinct CDR3 sequences, with about 14% seen just once and under 30% held by the top ten. Individuals with ophthalmopathy presented a Clinical Activity Score of at least 3, a NOSPECS grade of at least 4 and a duration under 3 months. Diagnosis relied on clinical symptoms, serum thyroxine and TRAb, thyroid ultrasound and orbital computed tomography. This clonotype has a count of ten or more. The target antigen is unknown.

The sequence was collected from a man between 50 and 59 years old with Graves' ophthalmopathy. The gene calls are TRBV10-3 and TRBJ2-7, with a tentative D call TRBD1 (5 bases). The specimen sequenced was blood. The CDR3 DNA follows: TGTGCCATCAGTGAATTGGGGCTTACCTACGAGCAGTACTTC. This gives the protein CAISELGLTYEQYF.